This TCR beta chain emerged from a study of T-cell memory formation after mild COVID-19. Findings of the study overall: Among contracting clones, CD4+ were mainly CM/EM and CD8+ enriched in EMRA.

From 5'RACE with constant-segment primers came TCR alpha and TCR beta cDNA libraries that carried sample barcodes and UMIs. TCRdb used MiXCR to reprocess the 5' RACE reads, holding one entry per CDR3 protein. Of fewer than 700,000 distinct CDR3 sequences listed, roughly a fifth are singletons. Notes on this clonotype: Its antigen remains unidentified.

The sequence derives from an adult woman who had mild COVID-19 (a few samples of this study predate the infection). Cell type and time point are not known. Sequencing was done on a sample of PBMCs or a T cell subset sorted from them (not recorded which).

The CDR3 DNA follows: TGTGCCAGCAGTTTCGCCGGGGGGATCGGAACATCTACGAACACTGAAGCTTTCTTT. It yields the protein CASSFAGGIGTSTNTEAFF. V and J are TRBV27 and TRBJ1-1, with a weak D call TRBD1 (5 bases). V lost 3 bases, J lost 1 base, and 24 bases lay in between. Germline V gene data show CDR1 as MNHEY and CDR2 as SMNVEV (reference sequence). This CDR3 spans 19 amino acids.